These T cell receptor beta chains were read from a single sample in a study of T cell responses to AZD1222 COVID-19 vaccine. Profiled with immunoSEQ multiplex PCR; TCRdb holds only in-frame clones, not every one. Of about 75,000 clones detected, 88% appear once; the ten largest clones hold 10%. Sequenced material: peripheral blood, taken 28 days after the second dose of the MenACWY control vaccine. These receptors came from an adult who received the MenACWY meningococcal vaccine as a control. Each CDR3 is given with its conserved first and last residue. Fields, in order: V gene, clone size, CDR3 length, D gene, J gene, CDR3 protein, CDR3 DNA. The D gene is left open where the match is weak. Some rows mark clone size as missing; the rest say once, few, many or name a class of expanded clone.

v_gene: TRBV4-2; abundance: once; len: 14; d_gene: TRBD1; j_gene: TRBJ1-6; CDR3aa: CASSQGGTASPLHF; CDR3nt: TGTGCCAGCAGCCAAGGGGGGACAGCTTCACCCCTCCACTTT
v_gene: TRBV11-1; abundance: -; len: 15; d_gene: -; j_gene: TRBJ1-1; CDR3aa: CASSLSGWGGPEAFF; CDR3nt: TGTGCCAGCAGCTTATCCGGTTGGGGCGGGCCTGAAGCTTTCTTT
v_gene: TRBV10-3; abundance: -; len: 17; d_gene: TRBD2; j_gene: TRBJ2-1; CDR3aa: CAISESQGTSGLYEQFF; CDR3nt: TGTGCCATCAGTGAGTCCCAGGGGACTAGCGGACTCTATGAGCAGTTCTTC
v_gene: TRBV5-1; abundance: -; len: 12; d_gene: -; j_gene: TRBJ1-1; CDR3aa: CASGLGNTEAFF; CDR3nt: TGCGCCAGCGGACTTGGGAACACTGAAGCTTTCTTT
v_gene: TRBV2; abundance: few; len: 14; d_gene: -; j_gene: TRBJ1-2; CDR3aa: CASRSDSANYGYTF; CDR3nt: TGTGCCAGCAGAAGTGACAGCGCTAACTATGGCTACACCTTC
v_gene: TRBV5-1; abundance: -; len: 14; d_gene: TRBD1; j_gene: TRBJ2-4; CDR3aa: CASSLGTGGNIQYF; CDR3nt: TGCGCCAGCAGCCTCGGGACAGGGGGCAACATTCAGTACTTC
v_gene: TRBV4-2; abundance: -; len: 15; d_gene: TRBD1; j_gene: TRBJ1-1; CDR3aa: CASRDRDLPLTEAFF; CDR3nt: TGTGCCAGCAGGGACAGGGATCTGCCGCTCACTGAAGCTTTCTTT
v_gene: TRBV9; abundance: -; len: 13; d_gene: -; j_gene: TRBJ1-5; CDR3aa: CASSSGGGQPQHF; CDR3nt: TGTGCCAGCAGCTCGGGGGGAGGCCAGCCCCAGCATTTT
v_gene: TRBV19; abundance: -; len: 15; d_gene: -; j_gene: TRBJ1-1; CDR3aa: CASSISLSLNTEAFF; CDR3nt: TGTGCCAGTAGTATCTCCTTGTCCCTGAACACTGAAGCTTTCTTT
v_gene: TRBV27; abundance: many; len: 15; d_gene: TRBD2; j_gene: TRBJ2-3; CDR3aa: CASSLLGLVTDTQYF; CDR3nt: TGTGCCAGCAGTTTATTGGGACTAGTCACAGATACGCAGTATTTT
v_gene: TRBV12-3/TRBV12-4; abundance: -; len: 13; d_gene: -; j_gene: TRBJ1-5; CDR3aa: CASSLGVSQPQHF; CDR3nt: TGTGCCAGCAGTCTGGGAGTTTCCCAGCCCCAGCATTTT
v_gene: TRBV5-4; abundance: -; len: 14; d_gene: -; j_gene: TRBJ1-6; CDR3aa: CASSLDGPNSPLHF; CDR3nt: TGTGCCAGCAGCTTGGACGGACCAAATTCACCCCTCCACTTT
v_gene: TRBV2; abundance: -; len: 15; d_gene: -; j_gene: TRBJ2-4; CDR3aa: CASSPRLLAKNIQYF; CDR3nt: TGTGCCAGCAGTCCGCGCTTACTAGCCAAAAACATTCAGTACTTC
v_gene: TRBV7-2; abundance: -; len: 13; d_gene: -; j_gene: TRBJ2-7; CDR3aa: CASSLSGVDEQYF; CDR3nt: TGTGCCAGCAGCTTATCTGGAGTCGACGAGCAGTACTTC
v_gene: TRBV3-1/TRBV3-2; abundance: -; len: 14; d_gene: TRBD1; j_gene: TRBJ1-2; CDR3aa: CASSRRQGVDGYTF; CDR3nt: TGTGCCAGCAGCCGACGACAGGGGGTAGACGGCTACACCTTC
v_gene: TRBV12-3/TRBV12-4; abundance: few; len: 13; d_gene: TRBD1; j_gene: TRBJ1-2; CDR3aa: CASRPAGGDGYTF; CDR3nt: TGTGCCAGCAGGCCAGCAGGGGGCGATGGCTACACCTTC
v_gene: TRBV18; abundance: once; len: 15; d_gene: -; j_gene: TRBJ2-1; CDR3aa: CASSPRESNVGEQFF; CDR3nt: TGTGCCAGCTCACCACGGGAGAGCAATGTAGGTGAGCAGTTCTTC
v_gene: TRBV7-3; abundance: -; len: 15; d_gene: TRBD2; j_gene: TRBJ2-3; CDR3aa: CASSFSGGKGDTQYF; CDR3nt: TGTGCCAGCAGTTTTAGCGGGGGGAAAGGGGATACGCAGTATTTT
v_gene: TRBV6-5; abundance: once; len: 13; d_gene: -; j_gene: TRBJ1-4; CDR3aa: CASSYLLDEKLFF; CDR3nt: TGTGCCAGCAGTTACTTACTTGACGAAAAACTGTTTTTT
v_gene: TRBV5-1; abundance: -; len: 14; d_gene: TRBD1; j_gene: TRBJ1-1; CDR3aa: CASSPGQGASEAFF; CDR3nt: TGCGCCAGCAGCCCCGGCCAGGGGGCTTCTGAAGCTTTCTTT
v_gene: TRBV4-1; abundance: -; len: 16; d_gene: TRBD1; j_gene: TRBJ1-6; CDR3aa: CASQESQGGHNSPLHF; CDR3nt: TGCGCCAGCCAAGAATCACAGGGGGGCCATAATTCACCCCTCCACTTT
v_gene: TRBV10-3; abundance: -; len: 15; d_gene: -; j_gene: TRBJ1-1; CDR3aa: CAISESRGDGTEAFF; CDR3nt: TGTGCCATCAGTGAGTCACGGGGAGACGGCACTGAAGCTTTCTTT
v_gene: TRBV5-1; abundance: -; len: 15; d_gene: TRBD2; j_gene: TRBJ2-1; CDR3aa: CASSVVASGGNEQFF; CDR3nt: TGCGCCAGCAGCGTAGTAGCTAGCGGGGGAAATGAGCAGTTCTTC